What follows are 18 T cell receptor beta chains derived from one specimen sequenced in a study of cytomegalovirus exposure and HLA in healthy donors. Repertoires were generated with immunoSEQ multiplex PCR, while TCRdb's copy carries only in-frame clones and drops some. The sample records about 60,000 clones, around 96% being singletons. Sequencing was done on a sample of PBMCs. The receptors here all came from a man aged 18 to 30 in good health and CMV-seronegative.

The chain uses TRBV11-2 and TRBJ2-1; 11 nucleotides line up with TRBD2. J gave up 4 bases and V 1 base, and 6 bases lay outside the gene matches. This CDR3 contains 17 residues. The germline CDR1 and CDR2 sequences are SGHAT and FQNNGV. The CDR3 DNA follows: TGTGCCAGCAGCTTAGCGGGGACTAGCGGTTTTTACAATGAGCAGTTCTTC. Translation: CASSLAGTSGFYNEQFF.

The J gene is TRBJ2-2, the V gene TRBV2; a weak D match, TRBD2 (5 bases). Germline V lookup: CDR1 SNHLY, CDR2 FYNNEI. The V end lost 7 bases, the J end lost 1 base, and 13 bases lay between the germline ends. The CDR3 is 15 residues long. The CDR3 here is CASKKYRENTGELFF. The CDR3 bases are TGTGCCAGCAAAAAGTACCGGGAGAACACCGGGGAGCTGTTTTTT.

CDR3 in amino acids: CASSLTTGMAKNIQYF. DNA of the CDR3: TGTGCCAGCAGTCTGACGACAGGGATGGCCAAAAACATTCAGTACTTC. V is TRBV28 and J is TRBJ2-4, with 7 bases that match TRBD1. The trim removed 5 bases at V and 1 base at J, leaving 8 bases unmatched. In germline, CDR1 is MDHEN, CDR2 SYDVKM. This CDR3 spans 16 amino acids.

The chain joins TRBV7-2 to TRBJ1-3, with D unresolved. Germline CDR1 and CDR2: SGHTA and FQGNSA. V lost 1 base to trimming and J lost 0 bases, with 7 bases between them. The CDR3 has 15 amino acids. The DNA of the CDR3 is TGTGCCAGCAGCTTAGGACTGACCTCTGGAAACACCATATATTTT. Protein product: CASSLGLTSGNTIYF.

The V call is TRBV5-3, the J call TRBJ1-1, with a tentative D call TRBD1 (5 bases). TRBV5-3 carries the ORF label, with uncertain function. The CDR3 consists of 22 residues. Deletions cut 2 bases from V and 1 base from J, with 33 bases between. CDR3 sequence reads: CARSFVGIPAGAGNGRNTEAFF. The CDR3 DNA reads as TGTGCCAGAAGCTTCGTGGGGATACCCGCTGGGGCAGGGAATGGCCGGAACACTGAAGCTTTCTTT.

This clone was seen only once. The chain couples TRBV28 to TRBJ1-5; D is ambiguous. The ends were cut back, 4 bases at V and 9 bases at J, with 4 bases in the middle. CDR3 length: 10 residues. The germline V gene has CDR1 MDHEN and CDR2 SYDVKM. CDR3 bases: TGTGCCAGCAGTTCCCGGCCCCAGCATTTT. It codes for CASSSRPQHF. The full variable domain, in which reference TRBV28 and TRBJ1-5 provide the parts outside the CDR3, is DVKVTQSSRYLVKRTGEKVFLECVQDMDHENMFWYRQDPGLGLRLIYFSYDVKMKEKGDIPEGYSVSREKKERFSLILESASTNQTSMYLCASSSRPQHFGDGTRLSIL.

The chain recombines TRBV6-6 with TRBJ1-2, with 8 bases fitting TRBD1. The V segment lost 6 bases and the J segment 8 bases; nucleotides outside the gene matches: 8. Germline loops: CDR1 MNHNY, CDR2 SVGAGI (reference sequence). The CDR3 length is 13 residues. CDR3 coding DNA: TGTGCCAGCAGCACAGACAGGGGCTGGGGCTACACCTTC. Its translation: CASSTDRGWGYTF.

The chain has TRBV14 and TRBJ1-3, with D possibly being TRBD1 (6 bases). V lost 6 bases, J lost 0 bases, and 15 bases lay in between. The germline gives CDR1 SGHDN, CDR2 FVKESK. This CDR3 region has 16 residues. Here the CDR3 reads CASRSLRGSSGNTIYF. The CDR3 region has the DNA TGTGCCAGCAGATCCCTCAGGGGTAGCTCTGGAAACACCATATATTTT.

The chain links TRBV19 to TRBJ2-3, with D possibly TRBD2 on 5 matching bases. The CDR3 covers 16 residues. Germline V gene lookup returns CDR1 LNHDA and CDR2 SQIVND (reference sequence). With 3 bases removed from V and 1 base from J, the gap between germline ends came to 14 bases. The CDR3 protein is CASSMGSSLRTDTQYF. The CDR3 DNA reads TGTGCCAGTAGTATGGGGTCTAGCCTTCGCACAGATACGCAGTATTTT.

This rearrangement joins TRBV6-1 to TRBJ2-7; weak D call: TRBD1 (7 bases). The V gene lost 2 bases and the J gene lost 6 bases, with 17 bases spanning the gap. CDR3 size: 15 residues. Per the germline V gene, CDR1 is MNHNS and CDR2 is SASEGT. The CDR3 here is CASSEMGQGGSEQYF. CDR3 in DNA: TGTGCCAGCAGTGAAATGGGGCAGGGGGGAAGCGAGCAGTACTTC.

The chain combines TRBV20-1 with TRBJ2-1; tentative D call: TRBD2 (5 bases). The germline V gene has CDR1 DFQATT and CDR2 SNEGSKA (reference sequence). The CDR3 runs to 11 residues. Trimming stripped 5 bases from V and 8 bases from J, with 10 bases between. CDR3 loop: CSAPEAYEQFF. In DNA form, the CDR3 reads TGCAGTGCTCCGGAGGCATATGAGCAGTTCTTC.

This clone was counted once. The DNA for the CDR3 is TGTGCCAGCAGCTTCGGCTGGTTAAGAGGAATCAAGGCTTCCTACGAGCAGTACTTC. Encoded protein: CASSFGWLRGIKASYEQYF. This chain links TRBV5-6 with TRBJ2-7; D uncertain. V shed 2 bases and J shed 1 base, with 25 bases lying between them. There are 19 residues in the CDR3. From germline, CDR1 is SGHDT and CDR2 YYEEEE.

V gene TRBV30 combines with J gene TRBJ2-2, with TRBD1 matching 8 bases. This CDR3 is built from 15 residues. The J segment lost 5 bases and the V segment lost 2 bases, leaving 7 bases of the junction unmatched. CDR1 and CDR2 (germline): GTSNPN, SVGIG (reference sequence). The CDR3 sequence: CAWSSRDRITGELFF. The CDR3 DNA reads as TGTGCCTGGAGTTCCCGGGACAGGATTACCGGGGAGCTGTTTTTT.

The V gene is TRBV7-6, the J gene TRBJ2-1; a weak D match, TRBD2 (5 bases). Germline-derived CDR1 and CDR2 are SGHVS and FNYEAQ. CDR3 length equals 12 residues. The germline V and J ends were trimmed by 5 bases and 9 bases, with 11 bases remaining between them. CDR3 sequence reads: CASSPGGGEQFF. DNA of the CDR3: TGTGCCAGCAGCCCCGGAGGCGGTGAGCAGTTCTTC.

This chain links TRBV19 with TRBJ1-2, with 7 bases that match TRBD1. With 3 bases clipped from V and 4 bases from J, the junction kept 5 bases outside the gene matches. This CDR3 comprises 14 residues. The germline CDR1 and CDR2 sequences are LNHDA and SQIVND (reference sequence). CDR3 in DNA: TGTGCCAGTAGTATGGACAGGTCTCTCTATGGCTACACCTTC. This gives the protein CASSMDRSLYGYTF. The full variable domain, its missing parts supplied by reference TRBV19 and TRBJ1-2, is DGGITQSPKYLFRKEGQNVTLSCEQNLNHDAMYWYRQDPGQGLRLIYYSQIVNDFQKGDIAEGYSVSREKKESFPLTVTSAQKNPTAFYLCASSMDRSLYGYTFGSGTRLTVV.

The CDR3 spells CASTETGLSYNEQFF. For the CDR3, the DNA is TGTGCCAGCACCGAGACAGGGCTCTCCTACAATGAGCAGTTCTTC. The chain links TRBV28 to TRBJ2-1; 7 bases match TRBD1. With 7 bases clipped from V and 0 bases from J, the junction kept 6 bases outside the gene matches. Germline lookup yields CDR1 MDHEN and CDR2 SYDVKM. The CDR3 length is 15 residues. The variable domain in full, with the rest retrieved from reference TRBV28 and TRBJ2-1, is DVKVTQSSRYLVKRTGEKVFLECVQDMDHENMFWYRQDPGLGLRLIYFSYDVKMKEKGDIPEGYSVSREKKERFSLILESASTNQTSMYLCASTETGLSYNEQFFGPGTRLTVL.

The chain combines TRBV10-3 with TRBJ2-1; 8 nucleotides agree with TRBD2. CDR3 length: 15 residues. CDR1 is ENHRY, CDR2 SYGVKD, per germline. V lost 4 bases and J lost 6; bases outside the gene matches: 8. The CDR3 protein is CAISVGSGRSNEQFF. The CDR3 bases are TGTGCCATCAGTGTGGGCAGCGGGAGAAGCAATGAGCAGTTCTTC.

This chain joins TRBV5-1 and TRBJ2-1; TRBD1 aligns across 8 bases. The V gene's germline CDR1 is SGHRS and CDR2 YFSETQ. The CDR3 contains 16 residues. Trimming removed 4 bases from V and 10 bases from J; junction bases left unmatched: 16. In DNA form, the CDR3 reads TGCGCCAGCAGCGGAGCCGGGACAGGCCCAACCCTCGAGCAGTTCTTC. Translating it yields CASSGAGTGPTLEQFF.